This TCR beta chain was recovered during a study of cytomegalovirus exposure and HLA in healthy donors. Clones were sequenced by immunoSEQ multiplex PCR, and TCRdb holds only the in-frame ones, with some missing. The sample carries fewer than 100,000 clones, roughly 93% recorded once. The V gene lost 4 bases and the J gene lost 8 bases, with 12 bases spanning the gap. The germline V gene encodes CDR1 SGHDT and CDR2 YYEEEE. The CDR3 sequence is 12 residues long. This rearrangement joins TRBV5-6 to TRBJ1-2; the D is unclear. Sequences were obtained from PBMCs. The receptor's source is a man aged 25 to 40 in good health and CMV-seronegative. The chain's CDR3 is CASSPGGLGYTF. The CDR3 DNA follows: TGTGCCAGCAGCCCTGGAGGACTCGGCTACACCTTC.